Each of the 24 T cell receptor beta chains below was sequenced from the same sample in a study of blood T cell repertoires in COVID-19. Using immunoSEQ multiplex PCR, the repertoire was profiled, and TCRdb retains in-frame clones only, with some absent. Of fewer than 120,000 clones listed, approximately 82% were seen once; the top ten hold less than 4%. Sequenced sample: peripheral blood. The receptors were sampled from a woman over 75 with acute or convalescent COVID-19.

V is TRBV4-2 and J is TRBJ2-2, with TRBD2 matching 7 bases. The V gene's germline CDR1 is LGHNA and CDR2 YNFKEQ. V shed 2 bases, J shed 3 bases, and the junction held 3 bases outside the gene matches. The CDR3 runs to 15 residues. The CDR3 sequence: CASSQSRGDTGELFF. In DNA, the CDR3 is TGTGCCAGCAGCCAATCTCGGGGGGACACCGGGGAGCTGTTTTTT.

The chain links TRBV4-3 to TRBJ2-3; the match to TRBD2 covers 8 bases. This CDR3 comprises 18 residues. V gave up 0 bases and J gave up 0 bases; unmatched junction bases: 8. Germline CDR1 is LGHNA and CDR2 is YSLEER. The DNA of the CDR3 is TGCGCCAGCAGCCAAGATCCTCAGGCTAGCGGGAGCACAGATACGCAGTATTTT. Amino acids: CASSQDPQASGSTDTQYF.

The CDR3 DNA follows: TGTGCCAGCAGCGCAGGGGTTGGGAACTATGGCTACACCTTC. It yields the protein CASSAGVGNYGYTF. This chain connects TRBV6-5 to TRBJ1-2; D perhaps matches TRBD1 (6 bases). Germline CDR1 and CDR2: MNHEY and SVGAGI. This CDR3 contains 14 residues. Deletions cut 6 bases from V and 2 bases from J, with 13 bases between.

The rearrangement uses TRBV7-9 and TRBJ1-3; no firm D call. Trimming removed 5 bases from V and 0 bases from J, with 8 bases in between. The germline V gene has CDR1 SEHNR and CDR2 FQNEAQ (reference sequence). This CDR3 is 14 amino acids long. DNA for the CDR3: TGTGCCAGCAGCCTTACAGTCTCTGGAAACACCATATATTTT. It specifies CASSLTVSGNTIYF.

The chain links TRBV9 to TRBJ2-5, with D possibly being TRBD2 (6 bases). CDR1 and CDR2 (germline): SGDLS, YYNGEE. V lost 3 bases, J lost 4 bases, and 10 bases lay in between. CDR3 size: 13 residues. CDR3 region: CASSATSLETQYF. The CDR3 DNA reads as TGTGCCAGCAGCGCCACTAGCTTAGAGACCCAGTACTTC.

The chain uses TRBV6-2 or TRBV6-3 and TRBJ2-7, with D possibly TRBD1 on 5 matching bases. V lost 2 bases to trimming and J lost 4 bases, with 18 bases between them. The CDR3 runs to 16 residues. CDR1 and CDR2 from the germline V gene are MNHEY and SVGEGT. The CDR3: CASSYGAGTIHYEQYF. The CDR3 coding sequence is TGTGCCAGCAGTTACGGGGCAGGAACCATTCATTACGAGCAGTACTTC.

The chain carries TRBV5-4 and TRBJ1-4, with TRBD1 matching 8 bases. The CDR3 runs 16 residues. The V segment lost 1 base and the J segment 5 bases; nucleotides outside the gene matches: 7. The germline CDR1 and CDR2 sequences are SGHNT and YYREEE (reference sequence). The CDR3 region is CASSLQGAGFNEKLFF. The CDR3 nucleotides are TGTGCCAGCAGCTTGCAGGGGGCCGGCTTCAATGAAAAACTGTTTTTT. Based on the CDR3 plus reference TRBV5-4 and TRBJ1-4, the full variable domain is ETGVTQSPTHLIKTRGQQVTLRCSSQSGHNTVSWYQQALGQGPQFIFQYYREEENGRGNFPPRFSGLQFPNYSSELNVNALELDDSALYLCASSLQGAGFNEKLFFGSGTQLSVL.

J is TRBJ1-2 and V is TRBV3-1 (or the pseudogene TRBV3-2); D unclear. CDR3 length equals 16 residues. The germline V gene encodes CDR1 LGHDT and CDR2 YNNKEL (reference sequence). Trimming cost V 0 bases and J 4 bases, with 15 bases left between them. CDR3 loop: CASSQESAGLSYGYTF. The DNA of the CDR3 is TGTGCCAGCAGCCAAGAAAGCGCCGGATTAAGCTATGGCTACACCTTC.

Only a few counts were recorded for this clone. This rearrangement joins TRBV5-8 to TRBJ2-2, with 13 bases matching TRBD2. CDR1 SGHTS and CDR2 YDEGEE come from the germline V gene. The junction had 3 bases not matched to a gene; V was cut back by 4 bases and J by 3 bases. This CDR3 is built from 16 residues. CDR3 DNA sequence: TGTGCCAGCAGCCCAGGACTAGCGGGAGACACCGGGGAGCTGTTTTTT. It encodes CASSPGLAGDTGELFF.

This clone is a singleton in its sample. This rearrangement joins TRBV9 to TRBJ2-1; 10 bases fit TRBD1. This CDR3 is built from 20 residues. Per the germline V gene, CDR1 is SGDLS and CDR2 is YYNGEE. Trimming removed 4 bases from V and 2 bases from J; junction bases left unmatched: 18. CDR3 region: CASSIRDRGFRLAPYNEQFF. The DNA for the CDR3 is TGTGCCAGCAGCATTCGGGACAGGGGCTTCCGACTAGCACCCTACAATGAGCAGTTCTTC.

The genes are TRBV28 and TRBJ2-1; TRBD1 aligns across 9 bases. CDR3 length: 15 amino acids. Germline CDR1 and CDR2: MDHEN and SYDVKM. With V trimmed by 6 bases and J by 7 bases, 10 bases remained unmatched. In DNA, the CDR3 is TGTGCCAGCAGGCTCCGGACAGGGGTCGCAAATGAGCAGTTCTTC. Amino acids: CASRLRTGVANEQFF. The full variable domain, in which reference TRBV28 and TRBJ2-1 provide the parts outside the CDR3, is DVKVTQSSRYLVKRTGEKVFLECVQDMDHENMFWYRQDPGLGLRLIYFSYDVKMKEKGDIPEGYSVSREKKERFSLILESASTNQTSMYLCASRLRTGVANEQFFGPGTRLTVL.

The gene calls are TRBV19 and TRBJ2-7; 9 nucleotides match TRBD2. This CDR3 contains 15 residues. Germline trimming cut 6 bases from V and 4 bases from J; bases unmatched to any gene: 10. From germline, CDR1 is LNHDA and CDR2 SQIVND (reference sequence). This CDR3 is CASRYGGRAGYEQYF. The CDR3 DNA sequence: TGTGCCAGTAGATACGGCGGGAGGGCCGGTTACGAGCAGTACTTC.

This chain uses TRBV4-2 with TRBJ2-1, with 7 positions matching TRBD2. The V gene's germline CDR1 is LGHNA and CDR2 YNFKEQ. The junction had 3 bases not matched to a gene; V was cut back by 0 bases and J by 4 bases. The CDR3 totals 15 residues. The CDR3 protein is CASSQEGRDYNEQFF. As DNA, the CDR3 is TGTGCCAGCAGCCAAGAAGGGAGGGATTACAATGAGCAGTTCTTC.

This clone was seen a single time. The chain has TRBV7-2 and TRBJ2-2; 12 bases map to TRBD2. The germline gives CDR1 SGHTA, CDR2 FQGNSA. The CDR3 runs to 14 residues. V shed 7 bases, J shed 6 bases, and the junction held 3 bases outside the gene matches. Here the CDR3 reads CASNLAGGSGELFF. CDR3 nucleotides: TGTGCCAGCAACCTAGCGGGGGGGTCCGGGGAGCTGTTTTTT.

The chain carries TRBV5-1 and TRBJ1-6; D is unresolved. Germline CDR1 is SGHRS and CDR2 is YFSETQ. CDR3 size: 14 residues. The V and J ends lost 4 bases and 7 bases respectively, with 12 bases between them. The CDR3 spells CASSIDIANSPLHF. CDR3 sequence (DNA): TGCGCCAGCAGCATAGACATTGCGAATTCACCCCTCCACTTT.

The V and J genes are TRBV18 and TRBJ1-2, with D possibly matching TRBD1 (6 bases). The CDR3 consists of 13 residues. The V gene's germline CDR1 is KGHSH and CDR2 LQKENI. Trimming removed 5 bases from V and 1 base from J, with 8 bases in between. The CDR3 is CASSLDSNYGYTF. The CDR3 coding sequence is TGTGCCAGCTCATTGGACAGTAACTATGGCTACACCTTC.

This clone showed up many times. This sequence joins TRBV6-6 and TRBJ1-3; D not certain. The CDR3 contains 14 residues. V lost 0 bases to trimming and J lost 0 bases, with 3 bases between them. Germline values: CDR1 MNHNY, CDR2 SVGAGI (reference sequence). CDR3 amino acids: CASSYSSSGNTIYF. CDR3 nucleotides: TGTGCCAGCAGTTACTCGAGCTCTGGAAACACCATATATTTT.

V and J are TRBV6-5 and TRBJ1-2; D is uncertain. Between the trimmed V and J ends, which lost 10 bases and 5 bases, there was a span of 11 bases. Germline values: CDR1 MNHEY, CDR2 SVGAGI. This CDR3 is built from 11 residues. CDR3 protein: CATMEGYGYTF. CDR3 sequence (DNA): TGTGCCACCATGGAGGGTTATGGCTACACCTTC.

The gene calls are TRBV5-1 and TRBJ1-2, with 7 bases identical to TRBD1. The CDR3 length is 14 residues. Per germline, CDR1 SGHRS and CDR2 YFSETQ. After removal of 1 base from V and 7 bases from J, the junction contained 7 bases not matched to a gene. CDR3: CASSLTGVETGYTF. In DNA, the CDR3 is TGCGCCAGCAGCTTGACAGGGGTCGAGACTGGCTACACCTTC.

This rearrangement joins TRBV5-5 to TRBJ1-3; the D is unclear. Trimming took 1 base from V and 0 from J, leaving 8 bases between them. Looked up from germline, CDR1 is SGHKS and CDR2 is YYEKEE (reference sequence). CDR3 length equals 15 residues. The CDR3 DNA is TGTGCCAGCAGCTTGATTAGTTCCTCTGGAAACACCATATATTTT. Protein product: CASSLISSSGNTIYF.

This clone was seen only a few times. The same CDR3 is also encoded by other DNA sequences in this sample. The V gene is TRBV30, the J gene TRBJ2-3, with TRBD2 as a possible D gene (6 bases). Trimming shortened V by 0 bases and J by 6 bases, and 13 bases separated the two germline ends. The CDR3 has 14 amino acids. In germline, CDR1 is GTSNPN, CDR2 SVGIG (reference sequence). In DNA form, the CDR3 reads TGTGCCTGGAGTGTAGGAGGGTCGGGGGATACGCAGTATTTT. It encodes CAWSVGGSGDTQYF. Full variable domain (rest looked up from reference TRBV30 and TRBJ2-3): SQTIHQWPATLVQPVGSPLSLECTVEGTSNPNLYWYRQAAGRGLQLLFYSVGIGQISSEVPQNLSASRPQDRQFILSSKKLLLSDSGFYLCAWSVGGSGDTQYFGPGTRLTVL.

The chain combines TRBV19 with TRBJ2-3; TRBD2 aligns across 12 bases. Germline V gene data show CDR1 as LNHDA and CDR2 as SQIVND (reference sequence). The CDR3 sequence is 16 residues long. V shed 1 base and J 5 bases; nucleotides not matched to a gene: 4. CDR3 sequence: CASSIVPSGRGDTQYF. The CDR3 DNA follows: TGTGCCAGTAGTATAGTTCCTAGCGGGAGGGGAGATACGCAGTATTTT.

The V and J genes are TRBV9 and TRBJ2-5; D is perhaps TRBD2 (7 bases). Germline V gene data show CDR1 as SGDLS and CDR2 as YYNGEE. With 1 base removed from V and 3 bases from J, the gap between germline ends came to 13 bases. There are 15 residues in the CDR3. This chain's CDR3 is CASSVSGGPKETQYF. DNA of the CDR3: TGTGCCAGCAGCGTATCCGGGGGGCCAAAAGAGACCCAGTACTTC.

This clone was seen only a few times. The chain combines TRBV6-1 with TRBJ1-5, with 7 bases aligning to TRBD1. Trimming removed 3 bases from V and 1 base from J; junction bases left unmatched: 9. CDR1 is MNHNS, CDR2 SASEGT, per germline. The CDR3 length is 17 residues. Here the CDR3 DNA reads TGTGCCAGCAGTGACCGGGACAGTACTGTGAGCAATCAGCCCCAGCATTTT. Encoded protein: CASSDRDSTVSNQPQHF.